Sequencing of this T cell receptor (beta chain) was carried out in a study of T cells after yellow fever vaccination. Study-level background: Fractions containing few cells were prepared with SMART-Seq v4 Ultra Low Input.

Germline assignment: CDR1 SGHAT and CDR2 FQDESV (reference sequence). Trimming took 4 bases from V and 2 from J; bases not matched to a gene: 15. CDR3 length equals 19 residues. Study outcomes and limitations: CD4 and CD8 compartments shared a small share of clonotypes.

The sample holds a few counts of this clonotype. Its antigen is not identified. Template-switching 5'RACE yielded the TCR cDNA; a universal primer site and UMIs were added in the process. TCRdb re-called the 5' RACE reads with MiXCR, one entry per CDR3 protein. The table lists about 510,000 distinct CDR3 sequences, 21% of them singletons. The rearrangement joins TRBV11-1 to TRBJ2-3; 10 positions match TRBD2. This TCR was sampled from a young man who received the YFV17D yellow fever vaccine. The source was PBMCs, collected roughly 20 days after the first yellow fever vaccination. The CDR3 region has the DNA TGTGCCAGCAGCTCATCCATCCTCAGACTAGCGGGCCACACAGATACGCAGTATTTT. Translation gives CASSSSILRLAGHTDTQYF.